The 12 T cell receptor beta chains below were found in one sample sequenced in a study of Ad26.COV2.S vaccination and SARS-CoV-2 variants. Data came from immunoSEQ multiplex PCR; TCRdb stores just in-frame clones and leaves some out. The data show about 410,000 clones, 70% to 90% seen once. Stated treatment: some 19 received Ad26.COV2.S at low or high dose, single or two shots; roughly five received placebo; per-sample allocation not given. Sampling was done on day 63 after the first vaccine or placebo injection. The starting material was peripheral blood, obtained in a trial of Ad26.COV2.S vaccine versus placebo. The receptors were sampled from a person aged 18 to 59 who received the Ad26.COV2.S COVID-19 vaccine or a placebo.

V usage is TRBV7-9 and J usage is TRBJ2-5; possibly TRBD2 for D (5 bases). Germline CDR1 SEHNR, CDR2 FQNEAQ (reference sequence). This CDR3 has 14 amino acids. Trimming removed 1 base at V and 5 bases at J, with 11 bases between. In DNA form, the CDR3 reads TGTGCCAGCAGCTTAGGGCGGGCGGCTGAGACCCAGTACTTC. As protein: CASSLGRAAETQYF.

The chain is built from TRBV7-9 and TRBJ1-1; a weak D match, TRBD1 (5 bases). The CDR3 is made up of 13 amino acids. Germline V CDR1 and CDR2: SEHNR, FQNEAQ (reference sequence). Trimming pared 7 bases from V and 0 bases from J, leaving 9 bases between. The CDR3, as DNA: TGTGCCAGCACCCGACAGTTGAACACTGAAGCTTTCTTT. Amino acid sequence: CASTRQLNTEAFF.

The V gene is TRBV19, the J gene TRBJ1-6; D gene uncertain. V lost 8 bases, J lost 9 bases, and 14 bases lay in between. CDR1 is LNHDA and CDR2 is SQIVND in the germline V gene (reference sequence). This CDR3 contains 13 residues. The CDR3 spells CASLGREGSPLHF. In nucleotides, the CDR3 is TGTGCCAGTCTAGGGAGAGAAGGTTCACCCCTCCACTTT.

The DNA for the CDR3 is TGTGCCTGGAGTCTGACGACAGGGCGGATGGGCTACACCTTC. Encoded protein: CAWSLTTGRMGYTF. The chain couples TRBV30 to TRBJ1-2; 7 bases map to TRBD1. J lost 8 bases, V lost 2 bases, and 11 bases had no gene match. This CDR3 comprises 14 residues. Germline V gene sequence: CDR1 GTSNPN, CDR2 SVGIG (reference sequence).

This clone has a single count. This sequence joins TRBV4-1 and TRBJ1-1; D call uncertain. The germline V gene has CDR1 MGHRA and CDR2 YSYEKL. The CDR3 is made up of 14 amino acids. Trimming shortened V by 1 base and J by 4 bases, and 10 bases separated the two germline ends. CDR3 nucleotides: TGCGCCAGCAGCCAAGGAGCGGGGTTCACTGAAGCTTTCTTT. Protein sequence: CASSQGAGFTEAFF.

This clone was counted a single time. This rearrangement joins TRBV5-1 to TRBJ2-5; D uncertain. Germline V CDR1 and CDR2: SGHRS, YFSETQ. V lost 3 bases to trimming and J lost 4 bases, with 7 bases between them. The CDR3 has 12 amino acids. CDR3 bases: TGCGCCAGCAGCTATCGAACAGAGACCCAGTACTTC. It translates to CASSYRTETQYF.

J is TRBJ2-2 and V is TRBV5-5, with D possibly matching TRBD1 (5 bases). V was cut by 4 bases and J by 2 bases, with 9 bases left in between. The CDR3 is 14 residues long. Germline CDR1 SGHKS, CDR2 YYEKEE (reference sequence). The CDR3 sequence is CASSETVNTGELFF. The DNA of the CDR3 is TGTGCCAGCAGCGAGACAGTAAACACCGGGGAGCTGTTTTTT.

This chain links TRBV7-6 with TRBJ1-4, with D maybe TRBD1 (5 bases). CDR3 length: 13 amino acids. CDR1 and CDR2 (germline): SGHVS, FNYEAQ. Trimming shortened V by 4 bases and J by 8 bases, and 11 bases separated the two germline ends. CDR3 in DNA: TGTGCCAGCAGCTCGGGGGGAAAGGAAAAACTGTTTTTT. Its translation is CASSSGGKEKLFF.

This chain connects TRBV3-1 (or the pseudogene TRBV3-2) to TRBJ2-2; TRBD2 matches at 7 bases. The CDR3 contains 15 residues. Trimming at V came to 0 bases and at J to 5 bases, leaving 3 bases not matched to a gene. Germline V lookup: CDR1 LGHDT, CDR2 YNNKEL (reference sequence). The CDR3 bases are TGTGCCAGCAGCCAAGATGTTAGCGGGACCGGGGAGCTGTTTTTT. This gives the protein CASSQDVSGTGELFF.

The chain carries TRBV7-9 and TRBJ1-4, with D unclear. This CDR3 comprises 15 residues. Germline V gives CDR1 SEHNR, CDR2 FQNEAQ (reference sequence). V shed 1 base and J shed 3 bases, with 9 bases lying between them. DNA for the CDR3: TGTGCCAGCAGCTTAGTGGATACGGCTAATGAAAAACTGTTTTTT. Translation gives CASSLVDTANEKLFF.

This rearrangement joins TRBV12-3 or TRBV12-4 to TRBJ1-2; unclear D gene. The V and J ends lost 4 bases and 5 bases respectively, with 11 bases between them. This CDR3 is 13 amino acids long. The CDR3 coding sequence is TGTGCCAGCAGTTCCAGGAACTTTTATGGCTACACCTTC. Translation gives CASSSRNFYGYTF.

Comments on this clone: Relative to the germline gene, one junction end is altered; a read error may explain this. The chain combines TRBV2 with TRBJ2-3; no reliable D call. Germline lookup yields CDR1 SNHLY and CDR2 FYNNEI. This CDR3 is 16 amino acids long. CDR3 sequence: CASSEGPGRLGLRQYF. CDR3 DNA: TGTGCCAGCAGCGAAGGCCCCGGGCGGTTGGGGTTGAGGCAGTATTTT. Together with reference TRBV2 and TRBJ2-3, the CDR3 gives the full variable domain: EPEVTQTPSHQVTQMGQEVILRCVPISNHLYFYWYRQILGQKVEFLVSFYNNEISEKSEIFDDQFSVERPDGSNFTLKIRSTKLEDSAMYFCASSEGPGRLGLRQYFGPGTRLTVL.